Listed below are T cell receptor beta chains from one sample, sequenced in a study of blood T cell repertoires in COVID-19. Only in-frame clones appear in the TCRdb table, and some are missing; sequencing was by immunoSEQ multiplex PCR. The sample lists 25,000 to 40,000 clones, 90% seen once, with about 1% in the top ten. Sequenced material: peripheral blood. All receptors come from a man aged 65 to 85 with active or convalescent COVID-19. Both conserved end residues are part of each CDR3. Fields, in order: J gene, clone size, V gene, D gene, CDR3 DNA, CDR3 protein. D genes are given only for firm matches. Rows may omit the clone size; those that give it use once, few, many or a size class.

TRBJ1-5,-,TRBV2,-,TGTGCCAGCAGTGAAGGAGGAAGCCATCAGCCCCAGCATTTT,CASSEGGSHQPQHF
TRBJ1-5,-,TRBV6-2/TRBV6-3,TRBD1,TGTGCCAGCAGTGGCGGACAGGGGTGGCAGCCCCAGCATTTT,CASSGGQGWQPQHF
TRBJ1-1,once,TRBV7-6,-,TGTGCCAGCAGCTTTAATCTCAACACTGAAGCTTTCTTT,CASSFNLNTEAFF
TRBJ2-5,-,TRBV11-1,-,TGTGCCAGCAGTCGGACAGCGCAAGAGACCCAGTACTTC,CASSRTAQETQYF
TRBJ1-2,-,TRBV18,TRBD1,TGTGCCAGCTCACCACCGGGAGACAGGGTAAACTATGGCTACACCTTC,CASSPPGDRVNYGYTF
TRBJ1-1,-,TRBV6-5,TRBD1,TGTGCCAGCAGGCGACAGGGGACTGAAGCTTTCTTT,CASRRQGTEAFF
TRBJ1-5,-,TRBV9,-,TGTGCCAGCAGCGCCTTCAGTTATAGCAATCAGCCCCAGCATTTT,CASSAFSYSNQPQHF
TRBJ1-2,once,TRBV5-1,TRBD1,TGCGCCAGCAGTTCACAGGGGGACTATGGCTACACCTTC,CASSSQGDYGYTF
TRBJ1-2,-,TRBV5-1,-,TGCGCCAGCAGCTTTGCGGGGCCAGGAGCTAACTATGGCTACACCTTC,CASSFAGPGANYGYTF
TRBJ2-1,-,TRBV6-1,-,TGTGCCAGCAGTGAACTGGGCCAACCATACAATGAGCAGTTCTTC,CASSELGQPYNEQFF
TRBJ1-5,-,TRBV25-1,TRBD1,TGTGCCAGCAGTGGGGGGACAGGGCATCAGCCCCAGCATTTT,CASSGGTGHQPQHF
TRBJ1-5,-,TRBV28,-,TGTGCCAGCTGGGGTGGGGCTTATCAGCCCCAGCATTTT,CASWGGAYQPQHF
TRBJ1-1,once,TRBV12-5,TRBD1,TGTGCTAGTGGTTATCGCCAGGGGGGTAGCACTGAAGCTTTCTTT,CASGYRQGGSTEAFF
TRBJ1-2,-,TRBV27,-,TGTGCCAGCAGAATTGGTCACAGCAGATATGGCTACACCTTC,CASRIGHSRYGYTF
TRBJ1-1,-,TRBV18,-,TGTGCCAGCTCACCAAACAGGGTCGCAACTGAAGCTTTCTTT,CASSPNRVATEAFF
TRBJ2-3,-,TRBV5-1,-,TGCGCAGCCGGTGAGGGGGGCACAGATACGCAGTATTTT,CAAGEGGTDTQYF
TRBJ2-2,-,TRBV4-1,TRBD2,TGCGCCAGCTCCGAGTCGGGGGGGAACACCGGGGAGCTGTTTTTT,CASSESGGNTGELFF
TRBJ1-1,-,TRBV5-1,TRBD1,TGCGCCAGCAGCTTTGGGACAGGGGTTTTGGGCACTGAAGCTTTCTTT,CASSFGTGVLGTEAFF
TRBJ1-4,-,TRBV7-9,TRBD1,TGTGCCAGCAGTGCCGGGACAGGGCGAAGGGGTAATGAAAAACTGTTTTTT,CASSAGTGRRGNEKLFF
TRBJ1-4,-,TRBV29-1,TRBD1,TGCAGCACAAGGACCACAGGGGCTGAAGAAGAAAAACTGTTTTTT,CSTRTTGAEEEKLFF
TRBJ1-2,few,TRBV5-6,TRBD1,TGTGCCAGCAGCTCGAAGCAGGGGGGCTATGGCTACACCTTC,CASSSKQGGYGYTF
TRBJ1-2,-,TRBV4-1,-,TGCGCCAGCAGCCAAGGGGCGTTGGTACGGACTAACTATGGCTACACCTTC,CASSQGALVRTNYGYTF
TRBJ2-1,-,TRBV7-3,-,TGTGCCAGCAGCTTACAACTAAACAATGAGCAGTTCTTC,CASSLQLNNEQFF
TRBJ2-3,once,TRBV14,TRBD2,TGTGCCAGCAGCCAAGATGACCCCGGGAGGCCCCCCACAGATACGCAGTATTTT,CASSQDDPGRPPTDTQYF
TRBJ2-1,-,TRBV20-1,-,TGCAGTGCTAGTCCCGAGAATGAGCAGTTCTTC,CSASPENEQFF
TRBJ1-2,-,TRBV28,-,TGTGCCAGCAGCCTCAGTGACTATGGCTACACCTTC,CASSLSDYGYTF
TRBJ1-2,few,TRBV28,TRBD1,TGTGCCAGCAGTTCCTCCGGGACAGGGGCTCGGTATGGCTACACCTTC,CASSSSGTGARYGYTF
TRBJ2-1,-,TRBV21-1,-,TGTGCCAGCAGCAAAGTGGGGGGGTCTAATGAGCAGTTCTTC,CASSKVGGSNEQFF
TRBJ1-2,-,TRBV29-1,TRBD1,TGCAGCGTTGGAAACAGGGGATTAGACTATGGCTACACCTTC,CSVGNRGLDYGYTF
TRBJ1-1,-,TRBV19,TRBD1,TGTGCCAGTAGTGCCCTCAGGGGGCGCGGCACTGAAGCTTTCTTT,CASSALRGRGTEAFF
TRBJ2-1,-,TRBV5-1,TRBD2,TGCGCCAGCAGCTTGGAGGGCGGGAGTTGGGGTGAGCAGTTCTTC,CASSLEGGSWGEQFF
TRBJ1-3,-,TRBV29-1,TRBD1,TGCAGCGTACAACAGGGGGCGGCTGGAAACACCATATATTTT,CSVQQGAAGNTIYF
TRBJ2-1,-,TRBV5-1,TRBD1,TGCGCCAGCAGCTTGGGACAGGGTAGGAAAACAGGGGAGTTCTTC,CASSLGQGRKTGEFF
TRBJ2-6,-,TRBV5-4,TRBD1,TGTGCCAGCAGCTTGGCTACAGGGGGCATTTCTCTGGGGGCCAACGTCCTGACTTTC,CASSLATGGISLGANVLTF
TRBJ2-3,-,TRBV9,TRBD2,TGTGCCAGCAGCGTTCTAGCGGGGGGGAACACAGATACGCAGTATTTT,CASSVLAGGNTDTQYF
TRBJ1-3,-,TRBV24-1,TRBD1,TGTGCCACCAGTGACCCGAGACAGGGGAATTCAGGAAACACCATATATTTT,CATSDPRQGNSGNTIYF
TRBJ2-7,-,TRBV10-3,TRBD2,TGTGCCATCACCAATGGACTAGCGGATTACGAGCAGTACTTC,CAITNGLADYEQYF
TRBJ1-1,-,TRBV5-1,TRBD1,TGCGCCAGCAGCTTGACAGGGGCATGGGGGTCTGAAGCTTTCTTT,CASSLTGAWGSEAFF
TRBJ1-3,-,TRBV29-1,-,TGCAGCGTTATAATCCCTGCGGAGAGCTCTGGAAACACCATATATTTT,CSVIIPAESSGNTIYF
TRBJ2-5,-,TRBV30,-,TGTGCCTGGAGTGTAGGGGGAGAGACCCAGTACTTC,CAWSVGGETQYF
TRBJ1-2,-,TRBV24-1,-,TGTGCCACCAGTGACCCCCTAGAAGTCGGCTACACCTTC,CATSDPLEVGYTF
TRBJ2-7,few,TRBV19,TRBD2,TGTGCCAGTAGTGTTATTTCGGGACTAGCGGGGAGGTACGAGCAGTACTTC,CASSVISGLAGRYEQYF
TRBJ2-7,few,TRBV15,TRBD1,TGTGCCACCAGCAGTCATAGGACAGGGGACTACGAGCAGTACTTC,CATSSHRTGDYEQYF
TRBJ2-4,-,TRBV6-5,-,TGTGCCAGCAGTTACAGCCGAGAAAACATTCAGTACTTC,CASSYSRENIQYF
TRBJ1-1,-,TRBV6-5,-,TGTGCCACCCTCCCGAGCGAGAACACTGAAGCTTTCTTT,CATLPSENTEAFF
TRBJ2-5,-,TRBV15,-,TGTGCCACCAGCAGAGAACCACACCTAGCGCAAGAGACCCAGTACTTC,CATSREPHLAQETQYF
TRBJ2-2,-,TRBV11-3,TRBD1,TGTGCCAGCAGCTTAGGGGGGACAGCGAACACCGGGGAGCTGTTTTTT,CASSLGGTANTGELFF
TRBJ2-1,-,TRBV20-1,-,TGCAGTGCTACCCTCCTAGGCCCCCGGTTCTTC,CSATLLGPRFF
TRBJ1-3,-,TRBV27,-,TGTGCCAGCAGTCTCGAGGGGGTAGTTGGAAACACCATATATTTT,CASSLEGVVGNTIYF
TRBJ1-5,-,TRBV4-2,-,TGTGCCAGCAGCCAAGCAAAGGCAGGGTATAGCAATCAGCCCCAGCATTTT,CASSQAKAGYSNQPQHF